What follows are 10 T cell receptor beta chains derived from one specimen sequenced in a study of cytomegalovirus exposure and HLA in healthy donors. Produced via immunoSEQ multiplex PCR; TCRdb's table is partial and in-frame only. Among approximately 240,000 clones listed, around nine tenths were seen once. The sample consisted of PBMCs. These receptors were collected from a woman younger than 35 in good health and CMV-seronegative.

The chain links TRBV27 to TRBJ2-1; TRBD2 agrees at 8 bases. The CDR3 runs 17 residues. Per germline, CDR1 MNHEY and CDR2 SMNVEV (reference sequence). Trimming at V came to 2 bases and at J to 3 bases, leaving 9 bases not matched to a gene. The CDR3 region is CASSLTRIAGFYNEQFF. CDR3 DNA sequence: TGTGCCAGCAGTTTAACCCGAATAGCGGGATTCTACAATGAGCAGTTCTTC.

CDR3 nucleotide sequence: TGTGCCAGTAGTGTTCGGGTCTTCACCGCCTGGGAGCAGTACTTC. It translates to CASSVRVFTAWEQYF. The chain is built from TRBV19 and TRBJ2-7; the D is unclear. The germline V gene encodes CDR1 LNHDA and CDR2 SQIVND (reference sequence). Trimming shortened V by 5 bases and J by 7 bases, and 21 bases separated the two germline ends. There are 15 residues in the CDR3.

The rearrangement links TRBV10-3 to TRBJ2-7, with D perhaps matching TRBD1 (6 bases). The germline V and J ends were trimmed by 10 bases and 5 bases, with 15 bases remaining between them. Germline-derived CDR1 and CDR2 are ENHRY and SYGVKD. The CDR3 loop spans 12 amino acids. The CDR3 protein is CASATGLDEQYF. The CDR3 region has the DNA TGTGCCAGCGCGACAGGATTGGACGAGCAGTACTTC.

This clone was observed a handful of times. Other DNA sequences in this sample translate to the same CDR3. This chain joins TRBV5-1 and TRBJ1-1, with D tentatively TRBD1 (6 bases). CDR1 SGHRS and CDR2 YFSETQ come from the germline V gene. Between the trimmed V and J ends, which lost 0 bases and 1 base, there was a span of 7 bases. The CDR3 is 14 amino acids. As DNA, the CDR3 is TGCGCCAGCAGCTTGGGGACAGCGAACACTGAAGCTTTCTTT. It codes for CASSLGTANTEAFF. The entire variable domain, with the rest obtained from reference TRBV5-1 and TRBJ1-1, is as follows: KAGVTQTPRYLIKTRGQQVTLSCSPISGHRSVSWYQQTPGQGLQFLFEYFSETQRNKGNFPGRFSGRQFSNSRSEMNVSTLELGDSALYLCASSLGTANTEAFFGQGTRLTVV.

The chain carries TRBV5-1 and TRBJ2-1; the D is unclear. CDR1 SGHRS and CDR2 YFSETQ come from the germline V gene. CDR3 length equals 15 residues. V lost 4 bases and J 3 bases, leaving 14 bases between the germline ends. As DNA, the CDR3 is TGCGCCAGCAGCCCGCCCTTCGACATCTACAATGAGCAGTTCTTC. It is translated as CASSPPFDIYNEQFF.

The rearrangement uses TRBV18 and TRBJ1-1; D remains unclear. The CDR3 is 12 amino acids. The ends were cut back, 3 bases at V and 7 bases at J, with 9 bases in the middle. Germline V gives CDR1 KGHSH, CDR2 LQKENI. The CDR3 DNA reads TGTGCCAGCTCACCGTCTAATCATGAAGCTTTCTTT. Amino acids: CASSPSNHEAFF.

The table lists this clone with a count of one. The rearrangement joins TRBV7-6 to TRBJ1-1, with D unresolved. The germline gives CDR1 SGHVS, CDR2 FNYEAQ. There are 13 residues in the CDR3. Trimming shortened V by 5 bases and J by 4 bases, and 11 bases separated the two germline ends. The CDR3 sequence is CASSPRQATEAFF. CDR3 DNA: TGTGCCAGCAGCCCACGGCAGGCCACTGAAGCTTTCTTT.

The chain uses TRBV5-6 and TRBJ2-7, with D maybe TRBD2 (6 bases). The CDR3 is made up of 15 amino acids. The V and J ends lost 1 base and 6 bases respectively, with 17 bases between them. Germline assignment: CDR1 SGHDT and CDR2 YYEEEE. CDR3 region: CASSLIAGRGGEQYF. The CDR3 DNA is TGTGCCAGCAGCTTGATTGCCGGGAGAGGCGGCGAGCAGTACTTC.

The chain employs TRBV30 and TRBJ2-2, with D possibly matching TRBD1 (5 bases). The CDR3 has 13 residues. V was pared by 6 bases and J by 0 bases, with 8 bases between. Germline-derived CDR1 and CDR2 are GTSNPN and SVGIG (reference sequence). The CDR3 DNA follows: TGTGCCTGCGAGACAGCGAACACCGGGGAGCTGTTTTTT. It encodes CACETANTGELFF.

This rearrangement joins TRBV6-4 to TRBJ2-7, with no clear D. The CDR3 spans 17 residues. The V and J ends lost 2 bases and 0 bases respectively, with 17 bases between them. Germline V gives CDR1 MRHNA, CDR2 SNTAGT. The CDR3 DNA reads TGTGCCAGCAGTGACACAACCCTCACCGATTGCTCCTACGAGCAGTACTTC. This sequence encodes CASSDTTLTDCSYEQYF.